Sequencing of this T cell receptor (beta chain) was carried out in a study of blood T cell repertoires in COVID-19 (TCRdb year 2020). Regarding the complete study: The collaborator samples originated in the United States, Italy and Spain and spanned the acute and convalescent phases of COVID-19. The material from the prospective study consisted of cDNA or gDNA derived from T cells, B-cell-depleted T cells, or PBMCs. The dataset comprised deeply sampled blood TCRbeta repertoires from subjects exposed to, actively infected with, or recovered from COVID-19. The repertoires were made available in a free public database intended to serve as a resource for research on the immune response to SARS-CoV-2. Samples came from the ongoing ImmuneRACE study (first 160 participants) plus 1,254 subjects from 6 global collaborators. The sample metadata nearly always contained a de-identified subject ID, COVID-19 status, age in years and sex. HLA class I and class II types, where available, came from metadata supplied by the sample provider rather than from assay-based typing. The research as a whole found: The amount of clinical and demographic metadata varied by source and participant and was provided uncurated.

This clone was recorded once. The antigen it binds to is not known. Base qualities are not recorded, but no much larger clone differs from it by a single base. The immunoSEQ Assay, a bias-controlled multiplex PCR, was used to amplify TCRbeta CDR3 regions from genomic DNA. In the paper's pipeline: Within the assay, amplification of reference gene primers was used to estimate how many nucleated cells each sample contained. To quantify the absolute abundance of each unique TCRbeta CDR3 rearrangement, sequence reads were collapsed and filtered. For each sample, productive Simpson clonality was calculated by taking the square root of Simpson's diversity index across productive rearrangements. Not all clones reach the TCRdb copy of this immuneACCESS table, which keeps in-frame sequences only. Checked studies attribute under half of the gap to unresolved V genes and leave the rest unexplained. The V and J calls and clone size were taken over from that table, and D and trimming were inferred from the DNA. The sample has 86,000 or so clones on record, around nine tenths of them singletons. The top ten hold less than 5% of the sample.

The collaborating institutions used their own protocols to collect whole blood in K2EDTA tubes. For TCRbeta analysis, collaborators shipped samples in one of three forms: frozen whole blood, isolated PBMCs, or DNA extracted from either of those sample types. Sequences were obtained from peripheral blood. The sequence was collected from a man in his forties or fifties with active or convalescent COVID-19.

The nucleotide sequence is given as TGTGCCAGCTCACCTAGGAGCAGACAGGATAGCAATCAGCCCCAGCATTTT. The encoded protein is CASSPRSRQDSNQPQHF. Rearrangement joined TRBV18 to TRBJ1-5; the D gene is perhaps TRBD1, on 6 matching bases. From the germline V gene, CDR1 is KGHSH and CDR2 is LQKENI. V and J lose 3 bases and 0 bases, and a span of 15 bases separates them. Including cysteine and phenylalanine, the CDR3 has 17 amino acids. Only the CDR3 DNA stays, 51 bases, in frame from base 1.